The rows below give T cell receptor beta chains drawn from one sample of a study of cytotoxic CD8 clonotypes in ibrutinib-treated CLL. This table comes from immunoSEQ multiplex PCR, and its TCRdb copy is limited to in-frame clones, with some not included. This sample carries approximately 45,000 clones, roughly 76% of them seen once, and the ten largest clones take 13%. This specimen was PBMCs, taken after 12 months of ibrutinib treatment. These receptors came from a human donor with chronic lymphocytic leukemia. The CDR3 runs from the conserved cysteine through the conserved F or W. Size is stated for part of the rows, as once, few or many counts, or as a class when the clone is expanded.

cdr3_aa: CASPCSPGPGSGANVLTF; clone_size: NA; v_call: TRBV5-4
cdr3_aa: CASSFLSGMSYEQYF; clone_size: few; v_call: TRBV13
cdr3_aa: CASSWSLRNEKLFF; clone_size: NA; v_call: TRBV5-6
cdr3_aa: CASSYSSGGRGYGYTF; clone_size: NA; v_call: TRBV6-5
cdr3_aa: CASSLGQYYGYTF; clone_size: few; v_call: TRBV5-8
cdr3_aa: CASSPGQGSYEQYF; clone_size: NA; v_call: TRBV5-6
cdr3_aa: CASSLGPTGATLTYEQYF; clone_size: NA; v_call: TRBV7-3
cdr3_aa: CASSDLSSDRPHTGELFF; clone_size: few; v_call: TRBV25-1
cdr3_aa: CASSLKGGPNSPLHF; clone_size: NA; v_call: TRBV27
cdr3_aa: CASSEQVANQPQHF; clone_size: NA; v_call: TRBV6-1
cdr3_aa: CSVVKGSEQYF; clone_size: NA; v_call: TRBV29-1
cdr3_aa: CASSQDLGPVGEAFF; clone_size: few; v_call: TRBV14
cdr3_aa: CASSRGPGNTIYF; clone_size: NA; v_call: TRBV2
cdr3_aa: CAWSVRGVNTEAFF; clone_size: NA; v_call: TRBV30
cdr3_aa: CASSFSGGSNEKLFF; clone_size: NA; v_call: TRBV4-1
cdr3_aa: CATSRRIGLLNEQFF; clone_size: NA; v_call: TRBV15
cdr3_aa: CASSPLERGEQYF; clone_size: NA; v_call: TRBV18
cdr3_aa: CASRVAGDNTGELFF; clone_size: once; v_call: TRBV18
cdr3_aa: CASSGPIGKDTEAFF; clone_size: NA; v_call: TRBV2
cdr3_aa: CASSSDWDRENSPLHF; clone_size: NA; v_call: TRBV13
cdr3_aa: CASSLGTRFYNEQFF; clone_size: NA; v_call: TRBV11-2
cdr3_aa: CASSAEAGPYNEQFF; clone_size: few; v_call: TRBV7-2
cdr3_aa: CSVLAGGLDTQYF; clone_size: NA; v_call: TRBV29-1
cdr3_aa: CATMGDSYNEQFF; clone_size: NA; v_call: TRBV21-1
cdr3_aa: CASSQASSYNEQFF; clone_size: NA; v_call: TRBV14
cdr3_aa: CASSAAVLTSVDEQFF; clone_size: NA; v_call: TRBV6-4
cdr3_aa: CASSRGRGAYNEQFF; clone_size: NA; v_call: TRBV9
cdr3_aa: CASSPLPLERYEQYF; clone_size: NA; v_call: TRBV13
cdr3_aa: CASSLRGSYNEQFF; clone_size: NA; v_call: TRBV11-2
cdr3_aa: CASSFLLAADTQYF; clone_size: few; v_call: TRBV7-2
cdr3_aa: CASSLAGSNSGANVLTF; clone_size: NA; v_call: TRBV7-7
cdr3_aa: CASSPGDSYGYTF; clone_size: NA; v_call: TRBV7-2
cdr3_aa: CATSRGGGRSYNEQFF; clone_size: NA; v_call: TRBV15
cdr3_aa: CASSESWEQYF; clone_size: few; v_call: TRBV6-1
cdr3_aa: CASDISLGNQPQHF; clone_size: NA; v_call: TRBV6-1
cdr3_aa: CASGHGRTYGYTF; clone_size: NA; v_call: TRBV11-2
cdr3_aa: CASSQGGQGNEKLFF; clone_size: NA; v_call: TRBV9